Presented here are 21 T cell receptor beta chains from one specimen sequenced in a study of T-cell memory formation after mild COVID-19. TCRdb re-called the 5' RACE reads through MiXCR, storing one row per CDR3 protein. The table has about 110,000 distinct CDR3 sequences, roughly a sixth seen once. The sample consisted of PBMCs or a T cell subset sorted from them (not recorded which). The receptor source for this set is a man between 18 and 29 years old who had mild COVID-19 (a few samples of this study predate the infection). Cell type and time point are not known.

The CDR3 sequence is CASSLAPPRETQYF. DNA for the CDR3: TGTGCCAGCAGCTTAGCGCCGCCCCGCGAGACCCAGTACTTC. The V and J genes are TRBV7-6 and TRBJ2-5; D is ambiguous. Germline CDR1 is SGHVS and CDR2 is FNYEAQ. CDR3 length: 14 amino acids. V was cut by 0 bases and J by 5 bases, with 10 bases left in between.

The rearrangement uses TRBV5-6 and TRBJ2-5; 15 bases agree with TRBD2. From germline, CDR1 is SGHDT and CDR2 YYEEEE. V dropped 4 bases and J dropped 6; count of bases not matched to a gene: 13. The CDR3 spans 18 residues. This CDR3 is CASSPRGPGLAGGKTQYF. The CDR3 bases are TGTGCCAGCAGCCCACGGGGACCGGGACTAGCGGGGGGAAAGACCCAGTACTTC.

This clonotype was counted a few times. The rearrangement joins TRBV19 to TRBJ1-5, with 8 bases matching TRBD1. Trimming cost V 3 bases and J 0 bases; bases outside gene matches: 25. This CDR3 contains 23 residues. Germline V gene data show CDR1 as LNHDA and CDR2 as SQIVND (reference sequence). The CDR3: CASSMSVLEGQGRRFYSNQPQHF. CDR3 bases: TGTGCCAGTAGTATGTCGGTATTAGAAGGACAGGGAAGACGGTTTTATAGCAATCAGCCCCAGCATTTT.

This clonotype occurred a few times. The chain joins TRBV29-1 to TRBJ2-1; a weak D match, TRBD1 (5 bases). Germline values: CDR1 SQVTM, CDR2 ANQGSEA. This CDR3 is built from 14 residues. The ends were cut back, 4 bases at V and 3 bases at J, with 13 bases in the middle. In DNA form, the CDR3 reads TGCAGCGTTGTGCCAGGGCTAAACTACAATGAGCAGTTCTTC. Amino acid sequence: CSVVPGLNYNEQFF.

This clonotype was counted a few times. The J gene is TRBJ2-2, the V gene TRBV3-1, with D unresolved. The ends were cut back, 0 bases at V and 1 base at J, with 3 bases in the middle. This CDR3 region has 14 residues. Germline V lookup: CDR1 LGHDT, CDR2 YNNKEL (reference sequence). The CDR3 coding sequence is TGTGCCAGCAGCCAAGACTTGAACACCGGGGAGCTGTTTTTT. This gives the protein CASSQDLNTGELFF.

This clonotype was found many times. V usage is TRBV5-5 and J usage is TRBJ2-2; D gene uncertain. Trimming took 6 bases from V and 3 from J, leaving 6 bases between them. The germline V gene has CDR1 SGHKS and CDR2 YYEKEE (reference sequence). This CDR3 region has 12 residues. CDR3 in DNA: TGTGCCAGCACCCGGGACACCGGGGAGCTGTTTTTT. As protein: CASTRDTGELFF. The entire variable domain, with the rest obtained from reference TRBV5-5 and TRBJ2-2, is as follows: DAGVTQSPTHLIKTRGQQVTLRCSPISGHKSVSWYQQVLGQGPQFIFQYYEKEERGRGNFPDRFSARQFPNYSSELNVNALLLGDSALYLCASTRDTGELFFGEGSRLTVL.

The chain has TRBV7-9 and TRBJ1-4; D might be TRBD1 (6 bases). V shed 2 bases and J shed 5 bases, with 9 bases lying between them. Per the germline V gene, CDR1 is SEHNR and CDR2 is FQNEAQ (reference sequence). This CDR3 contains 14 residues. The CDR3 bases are TGTGCCAGCAGCTTAAGACAGGCAAATGAAAAACTGTTTTTT. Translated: CASSLRQANEKLFF.

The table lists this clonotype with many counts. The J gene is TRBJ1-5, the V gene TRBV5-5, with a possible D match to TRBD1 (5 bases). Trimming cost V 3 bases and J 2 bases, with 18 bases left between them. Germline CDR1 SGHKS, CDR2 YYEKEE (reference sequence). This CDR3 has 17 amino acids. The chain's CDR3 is CASSSGLAREGNQPQHF. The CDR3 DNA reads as TGTGCCAGCAGCTCCGGCCTGGCCAGGGAAGGCAATCAGCCCCAGCATTTT.

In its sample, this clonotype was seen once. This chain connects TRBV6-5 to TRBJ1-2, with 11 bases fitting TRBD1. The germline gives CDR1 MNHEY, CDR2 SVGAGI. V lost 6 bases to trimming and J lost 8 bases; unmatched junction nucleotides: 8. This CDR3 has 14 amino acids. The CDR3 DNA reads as TGTGCCAGCAGGCCTCCGGGACAGGGGGGCGGCTACACCTTC. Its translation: CASRPPGQGGGYTF.

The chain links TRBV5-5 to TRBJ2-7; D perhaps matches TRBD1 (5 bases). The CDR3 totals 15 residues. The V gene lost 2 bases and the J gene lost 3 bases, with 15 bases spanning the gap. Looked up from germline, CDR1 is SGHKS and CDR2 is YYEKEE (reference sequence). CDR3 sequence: CASSLGQGSVYEQYV. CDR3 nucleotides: TGTGCCAGCAGCTTAGGGCAGGGAAGCGTCTACGAGCAGTACGTC.

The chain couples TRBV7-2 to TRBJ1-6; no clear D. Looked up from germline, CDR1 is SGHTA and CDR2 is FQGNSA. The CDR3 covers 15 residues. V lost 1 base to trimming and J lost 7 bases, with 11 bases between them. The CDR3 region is CASSLEFTANSPLHF. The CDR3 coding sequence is TGTGCCAGCAGCTTAGAGTTCACAGCCAATTCACCCCTCCACTTT.

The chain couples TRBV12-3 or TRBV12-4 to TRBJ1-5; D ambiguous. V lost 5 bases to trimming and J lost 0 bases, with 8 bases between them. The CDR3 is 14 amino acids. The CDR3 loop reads CASSRSNSNQPQHF. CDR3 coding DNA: TGTGCCAGCAGTCGTAGTAATAGCAATCAGCCCCAGCATTTT.

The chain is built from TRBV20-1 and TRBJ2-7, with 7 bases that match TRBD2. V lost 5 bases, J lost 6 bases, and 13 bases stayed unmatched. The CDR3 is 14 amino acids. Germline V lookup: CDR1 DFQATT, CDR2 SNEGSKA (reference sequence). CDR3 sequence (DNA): TGCAGTGCTCGGGGGGTAAGGACGACGGGCGAGCAGTACTTC. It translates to CSARGVRTTGEQYF.

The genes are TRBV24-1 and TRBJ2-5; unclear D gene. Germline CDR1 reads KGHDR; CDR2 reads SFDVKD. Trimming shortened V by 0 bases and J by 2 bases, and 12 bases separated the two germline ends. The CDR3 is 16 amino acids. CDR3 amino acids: CATSDLHGSRQETQYF. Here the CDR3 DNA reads TGTGCCACCAGTGATTTGCATGGCAGCAGACAAGAGACCCAGTACTTC.

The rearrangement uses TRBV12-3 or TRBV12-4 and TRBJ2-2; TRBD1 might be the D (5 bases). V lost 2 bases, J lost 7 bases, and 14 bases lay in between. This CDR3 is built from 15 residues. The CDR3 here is CASSLRGRSNGELFF. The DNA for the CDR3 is TGTGCCAGCAGTTTAAGGGGCAGGAGTAACGGGGAGCTGTTTTTT.

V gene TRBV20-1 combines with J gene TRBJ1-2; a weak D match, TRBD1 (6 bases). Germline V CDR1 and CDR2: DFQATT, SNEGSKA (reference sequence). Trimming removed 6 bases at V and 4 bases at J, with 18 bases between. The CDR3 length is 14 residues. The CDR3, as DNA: TGCAGTGCCAAAGAGACAGGATCCGGCTATGGCTACACCTTC. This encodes CSAKETGSGYGYTF.

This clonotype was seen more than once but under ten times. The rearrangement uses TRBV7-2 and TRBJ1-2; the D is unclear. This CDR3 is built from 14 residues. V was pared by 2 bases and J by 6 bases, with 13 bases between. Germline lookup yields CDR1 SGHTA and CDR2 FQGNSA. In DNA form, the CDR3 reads TGTGCCAGCAGCTTAATTTACCGACCTGATGGCTACACCTTC. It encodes CASSLIYRPDGYTF. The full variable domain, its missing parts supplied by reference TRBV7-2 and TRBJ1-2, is GAGVSQSPSNKVTEKGKDVELRCDPISGHTALYWYRQSLGQGLEFLIYFQGNSAPDKSGLPSDRFSAERTGGSVSTLTIQRTQQEDSAVYLCASSLIYRPDGYTFGSGTRLTVV.

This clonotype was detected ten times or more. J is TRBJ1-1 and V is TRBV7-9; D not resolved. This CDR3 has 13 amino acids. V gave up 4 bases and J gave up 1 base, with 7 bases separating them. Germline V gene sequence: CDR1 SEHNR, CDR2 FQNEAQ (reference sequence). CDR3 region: CASSSLSNTEAFF. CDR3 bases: TGTGCCAGCAGCTCCCTCTCGAACACTGAAGCTTTCTTT.

CDR3 sequence: CASSLHGGYYNEQFF. The DNA for the CDR3 is TGTGCCAGCAGCTTACACGGGGGCTATTACAATGAGCAGTTCTTC. The chain joins TRBV7-9 to TRBJ2-1; possibly TRBD1 or TRBD2 for D (6 bases each). Germline assignment: CDR1 SEHNR and CDR2 FQNEAQ (reference sequence). Trimming took off 2 bases at V and 4 bases at J, with 12 bases between the two ends. The CDR3 is made up of 15 amino acids.

The CDR3 region has the DNA TGTGCCATCAGCGCCGCTAATTCACCCCTCCACTTT. It translates to CAISAANSPLHF. This chain uses TRBV10-3 with TRBJ1-6; D remains ambiguous. The CDR3 covers 12 residues. The ends were cut back, 6 bases at V and 6 bases at J, with 6 bases in the middle. The germline V gene encodes CDR1 ENHRY and CDR2 SYGVKD.

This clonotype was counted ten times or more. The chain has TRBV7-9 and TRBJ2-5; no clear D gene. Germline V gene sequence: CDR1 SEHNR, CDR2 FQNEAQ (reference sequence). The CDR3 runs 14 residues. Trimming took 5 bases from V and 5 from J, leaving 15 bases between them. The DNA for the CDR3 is TGTGCCAGCAGCCCCGGGCAGGCGGTGGAGACCCAGTACTTC. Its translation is CASSPGQAVETQYF.